The rows below give T cell receptor beta chains drawn from one sample of a study of cytomegalovirus exposure and HLA in healthy donors. TCRdb's table, derived via immunoSEQ multiplex PCR, lists solely in-frame clones and lacks some. The sample has about 60,000 clones, around 82% seen once; the top ten hold almost 6%. The sequenced sample consisted of PBMCs. The receptors were sampled from a male donor in good health and CMV-seronegative. The CDR3 runs from the conserved cysteine through the conserved F or W. A D gene is named only where the DNA matches it firmly. Clone size is shown for a subset of rows, as once, few, many or a class of expanded clone.

D | size | length | J | V | DNA | CDR3
. | . | 15 | TRBJ2-5 | TRBV11-2 | TGTGCCAGCAGCCCTGGACAAGGCGGCCAAGAGACCCAGTACTTC | CASSPGQGGQETQYF
. | . | 14 | TRBJ1-1 | TRBV5-1 | TGCGCCAGCAGCTTGGTCCAGGGAAACACTGAAGCTTTCTTT | CASSLVQGNTEAFF
TRBD1 | . | 15 | TRBJ1-4 | TRBV30 | TGTGCCTTGAAACGCCGGGACAGGGGAAATGAAAAACTGTTTTTT | CALKRRDRGNEKLFF
TRBD2 | . | 14 | TRBJ2-7 | TRBV7-2 | TGTGCCAGCAGACGGCGGGGGGCAACCTACGAGCAGTACTTC | CASRRRGATYEQYF
. | . | 14 | TRBJ1-6 | TRBV7-9 | TGTGCCAGCAGCTTCTCCGACGGGAATTCACCCCTCCACTTT | CASSFSDGNSPLHF
. | few | 12 | TRBJ2-1 | TRBV2 | TGTGCCGGAAGTAGGGGGAGCAATGAGCAGTTCTTC | CAGSRGSNEQFF
. | . | 15 | TRBJ1-1 | TRBV7-2 | TGTGCCAGCAGCTTAGACACGGGTATGAACACTGAAGCTTTCTTT | CASSLDTGMNTEAFF
. | . | 13 | TRBJ1-1 | TRBV18 | TGTGCCAGCTCCTTGGGGCTGGACACTGAAGCTTTCTTT | CASSLGLDTEAFF
. | . | 14 | TRBJ2-7 | TRBV30 | TGTGCCTGGAGTGTACTGAGGATGGGCTACGAGCAGTACTTC | CAWSVLRMGYEQYF
. | . | 14 | TRBJ1-2 | TRBV1 | TGCACCAGCAATTACGACAGGGCGTGTATTGGCTACACCTTC | CTSNYDRACIGYTF
. | . | 14 | TRBJ1-1 | TRBV9 | TGTGCCAGCAGCGTAGCTGCGGGGATGGCTGAAGCTTTCTTT | CASSVAAGMAEAFF
TRBD1 | . | 15 | TRBJ2-5 | TRBV7-2 | TGTGCCAGCAGCACGAGGACAGGCCCAACGGAGACCCAGTACTTC | CASSTRTGPTETQYF
TRBD2 | . | 15 | TRBJ2-1 | TRBV7-3 | TGTGCCAGCAGCTCACTAGCGGGGGGTACCAATGAGCAGTTCTTC | CASSSLAGGTNEQFF
TRBD1 | . | 17 | TRBJ1-2 | TRBV2 | TGTGCCAGCAGTGTCTCTAACAGACAGGGGGCTAACTATGGCTACACCTTC | CASSVSNRQGANYGYTF
. | . | 19 | TRBJ1-5 | TRBV14 | TGTGCCAGCAGCCCCTCGTCGATTAGGGGGGGAGGGAGCAATCAGCCCCAGCATTTT | CASSPSSIRGGGSNQPQHF
. | once | 14 | TRBJ1-4 | TRBV7-9 | TGTGCCAGCAGTAGGGACGGGAGTAATGAAAAACTGTTTTTT | CASSRDGSNEKLFF
. | . | 14 | TRBJ1-2 | TRBV5-1 | TGCGCCAGCAGCCCATACCGGGACTTCTATGGCTACACCTTC | CASSPYRDFYGYTF
. | . | 13 | TRBJ2-7 | TRBV7-9 | TGTGCCAGCAGCCCAGGATGGCCCTACGAGCAGTACTTC | CASSPGWPYEQYF
. | . | 13 | TRBJ1-1 | TRBV10-3 | TGTGCCATCACCGCCGGGGATAGCACTGAAGCTTTCTTT | CAITAGDSTEAFF
. | . | 15 | TRBJ2-3 | TRBV7-6 | TGTGCCAGCAGCTTTGTGGGGGGGCCCACAGATACGCAGTATTTT | CASSFVGGPTDTQYF
. | . | 14 | TRBJ2-2 | TRBV25-1 | TGTGCCAGCAGTGAACCGGGGGACACCGGGGAGCTGTTTTTT | CASSEPGDTGELFF
TRBD2 | . | 15 | TRBJ2-1 | TRBV18 | TGTGCCAGCTCACCACCAAACGGGGGGGGTGGTGAGCAGTTCTTC | CASSPPNGGGGEQFF
. | . | 15 | TRBJ1-2 | TRBV28 | TGTGCCAGCACCCCGGGAGGCAGGGCCGGGTATGGCTACACCTTC | CASTPGGRAGYGYTF
. | . | 14 | TRBJ2-7 | TRBV6-5 | TGTGCCAGCAGACCCGACCCCGGGGAGGACGAGCAGTACTTC | CASRPDPGEDEQYF
TRBD1 | . | 16 | TRBJ2-1 | TRBV7-6 | TGTGCCAGCAGCTCACAACAGGGGGCTACCTACAATGAGCAGTTCTTC | CASSSQQGATYNEQFF
TRBD1 | . | 15 | TRBJ2-7 | TRBV27 | TGTGCCAGCAGTTACAATCCAGGGGGCTACAACGAGCAGTACTTC | CASSYNPGGYNEQYF
. | few | 17 | TRBJ1-5 | TRBV4-1 | TGCGCCAGCAGCCAAGAAAAAACAGAGTATAGCAATCAGCCCCAGCATTTT | CASSQEKTEYSNQPQHF
. | . | 17 | TRBJ2-3 | TRBV14 | TGTGCCAGCAGCCAAGATCAGGGGAGGGTCCGCACAGATACGCAGTATTTT | CASSQDQGRVRTDTQYF
. | . | 15 | TRBJ2-3 | TRBV4-3 | TGCGCCAGCAGCCAAGGGGCGGGCCTCACAGATACGCAGTATTTT | CASSQGAGLTDTQYF
. | . | 14 | TRBJ1-2 | TRBV6-1 | TGTGCCAGCAGTCCACAGGGTTCCCCCATTGGCTACACCTTC | CASSPQGSPIGYTF
TRBD1 | . | 15 | TRBJ1-1 | TRBV6-8 | TGTGCCAGCAGCCAAGGACAGGGGGCTAGATCTGAAGCTTTCTTT | CASSQGQGARSEAFF
. | . | 13 | TRBJ1-5 | TRBV4-1 | TGCGCCAGCTCGGGGAGGAGCAATCAGCCCCAGCATTTT | CASSGRSNQPQHF
. | . | 14 | TRBJ1-1 | TRBV11-2 | TGTGCCAGCAGCCGCTCCAGGGTTGACACTGAAGCTTTCTTT | CASSRSRVDTEAFF
TRBD1 | . | 14 | TRBJ1-4 | TRBV10-3 | TGTGCCACCTATTCAGGGGGCGCGGGGGAAAAACTGTTTTTT | CATYSGGAGEKLFF
TRBD2 | . | 17 | TRBJ2-7 | TRBV4-3 | TGCGCCAGCAGCCAAGGACGACTAGCGGGGGGGGACTACGAGCAGTACTTC | CASSQGRLAGGDYEQYF
TRBD2 | . | 18 | TRBJ2-1 | TRBV15 | TGTGCCACCAGCACCTTCGGACTAGCGGGGGCCGACGACAATGAGCAGTTCTTC | CATSTFGLAGADDNEQFF
TRBD1 | . | 15 | TRBJ1-5 | TRBV7-9 | TGTGCCAGCAGCTACGGACAGGGAGAGGGTCAGCCCCAGCATTTT | CASSYGQGEGQPQHF
TRBD2 | . | 15 | TRBJ2-5 | TRBV13 | TGTGCCAGCAGCTTAAAAACGGGGGGTGGAGAGACCCAGTACTTC | CASSLKTGGGETQYF
TRBD1 | . | 15 | TRBJ2-5 | TRBV9 | TGTGCCAGCAGCACCCAAACAGGGGATGCGGAGACCCAGTACTTC | CASSTQTGDAETQYF
TRBD2 | few | 16 | TRBJ2-3 | TRBV6-1 | TGTGCCAGCAGTGATATAGCGGGGGGGTCCACAGATACGCAGTATTTT | CASSDIAGGSTDTQYF
. | once | 15 | TRBJ1-5 | TRBV16 | TGTGCCAGCAGCCAAGGGATAGGGGGCAATCAGCCCCAGCATTTT | CASSQGIGGNQPQHF
. | . | 16 | TRBJ1-3 | TRBV7-9 | TGTGCCAGCAGCTTAGGGCAGGGGAGCTCTGGAAACACCATATATTTT | CASSLGQGSSGNTIYF
TRBD2 | . | 16 | TRBJ2-1 | TRBV7-7 | TGTGCCAGCAGCCTGACTAGCGGGGGGGCCCACAATGAGCAGTTCTTC | CASSLTSGGAHNEQFF
TRBD1 | . | 17 | TRBJ1-4 | TRBV5-1 | TGCGCCAGCAGCTTGGGGTCCACAGGGGATGTTGGTGAAAAACTGTTTTTT | CASSLGSTGDVGEKLFF
. | . | 15 | TRBJ2-7 | TRBV4-2 | TGTGCCAGCAGCCAAGCTTCAGGGCGCTCCTACGAGCAGTACTTC | CASSQASGRSYEQYF
TRBD1 | . | 18 | TRBJ1-4 | TRBV14 | TGTGCCAGCAGCCAAGATCCCTGGACAGGGGGAAGAAAGGAAAAACTGTTTTTT | CASSQDPWTGGRKEKLFF
. | few | 16 | TRBJ2-3 | TRBV4-3 | TGCGCCAGCAGCCCCCGAGAGGGGGGGGACCTTTATACGCAGTATTTT | CASSPREGGDLYTQYF
. | . | 16 | TRBJ1-1 | TRBV27 | TGTGCCAGCAGGGTCTTGGGGGGTACGGTGAACACTGAAGCTTTCTTT | CASRVLGGTVNTEAFF
. | . | 14 | TRBJ1-1 | TRBV5-4 | TGTGCCAGCAGCGCGATCGAACCGAACACTGAAGCTTTCTTT | CASSAIEPNTEAFF
. | . | 15 | TRBJ1-1 | TRBV5-4 | TGTGCCAGCAGCTTGGATCAGGGACTGGCCACTGAAGCTTTCTTT | CASSLDQGLATEAFF
TRBD1 | . | 15 | TRBJ2-4 | TRBV7-9 | TGTGCCAGCAGCCCGGGACAGGGTCGCCCCGCCATTCAGTACTTC | CASSPGQGRPAIQYF
. | once | 14 | TRBJ1-3 | TRBV7-2 | TGTGCCAGCACCCTACGGGTCGAAGGAAACACCATATATTTT | CASTLRVEGNTIYF
. | few | 14 | TRBJ1-1 | TRBV9 | TGTGCCAGCAGCGTAGCCTGGGGGGGCACTGAAGCTTTCTTT | CASSVAWGGTEAFF
. | . | 13 | TRBJ1-1 | TRBV9 | TGTGCCAGCAGCGAGGGACAGAACACTGAAGCTTTCTTT | CASSEGQNTEAFF
TRBD1 | . | 13 | TRBJ2-7 | TRBV6-1 | TGTGCCAGTACAGGGGGAGAACCCTACGAGCAGTACTTC | CASTGGEPYEQYF